The 25 T cell receptor beta chains reported below all come from one sample, sequenced in a study of blood T cell repertoires in COVID-19. This table comes from immunoSEQ multiplex PCR, and its TCRdb copy is limited to in-frame clones, with some not included. The repertoire consists of roughly 100,000 clones, with around nine tenths occurring once and the leading ten covering roughly 3.1%. The sequenced material came from peripheral blood. The receptors shown here come from a man aged 50 or older with active or convalescent COVID-19.

This chain joins TRBV4-2 and TRBJ1-3; 7 nucleotides agree with TRBD1. The germline V gene encodes CDR1 LGHNA and CDR2 YNFKEQ. The CDR3 loop spans 17 amino acids. V dropped 7 bases and J dropped 0; count of bases not matched to a gene: 12. The CDR3, as DNA: TGTGCCAGCACCCTAAAGGGGGCTTCTAGCTCTGGAAACACCATATATTTT. The encoded protein is CASTLKGASSSGNTIYF.

The CDR3 bases are TGCGCCAGCAGCTTTAGAGATACGCAGTATTTT. Protein sequence: CASSFRDTQYF. This chain joins TRBV5-1 and TRBJ2-3, with unresolved D. V lost 2 bases, J lost 5 bases, and 3 bases lay in between. There are 11 residues in the CDR3. CDR1 and CDR2 from the germline V gene are SGHRS and YFSETQ.

The rearrangement joins TRBV3-1 (or the pseudogene TRBV3-2) to TRBJ2-2, with 10 bases lining up with TRBD1. With 2 bases clipped from V and 5 bases from J, the junction kept 8 bases outside the gene matches. Per germline, CDR1 LGHDT and CDR2 YNNKEL (reference sequence). The CDR3 covers 17 residues. This CDR3 reads CASSQRQGALGTGELFF. The CDR3 DNA reads as TGTGCCAGCAGCCAAAGACAGGGGGCTTTAGGTACCGGGGAGCTGTTTTTT.

The table lists this clone with a few counts. Other DNA sequences in the same sample also yield this CDR3. The rearrangement uses TRBV5-1 and TRBJ1-4; TRBD1 matches at 7 bases. Germline-derived CDR1 and CDR2 are SGHRS and YFSETQ. Trimming took 0 bases from V and 5 from J; bases not matched to a gene: 1. This CDR3 is built from 14 residues. The CDR3: CASSLGQGNEKLFF. CDR3 in DNA: TGCGCCAGCAGCTTGGGACAGGGCAATGAAAAACTGTTTTTT.

J is TRBJ2-3 and V is TRBV7-9, with D maybe TRBD2 (6 bases). CDR1 is SEHNR, CDR2 FQNEAQ, per germline (reference sequence). The V end lost 7 bases, the J end lost 6 bases, and 20 bases lay between the germline ends. The CDR3 has 15 residues. CDR3 nucleotides: TGTGCCAGCACCCCCGGGACTTTTGCGGGGGATACGCAGTATTTT. Translated: CASTPGTFAGDTQYF.

The chain has TRBV6-1 and TRBJ2-7, with 8 positions matching TRBD1. The J segment lost 7 bases and the V segment lost 3 bases, leaving 11 bases of the junction unmatched. The CDR3 is 15 amino acids. Looked up from germline, CDR1 is MNHNS and CDR2 is SASEGT. The CDR3 DNA follows: TGTGCCAGCAGTGACCACAGGACAGGGTCAAGGGAGCAGTACGTC. This gives the protein CASSDHRTGSREQYV.

V is TRBV7-7 and J is TRBJ2-7; D gene ambiguous. V shed 5 bases and J shed 6 bases, with 14 bases lying between them. Germline V lookup: CDR1 SSHAT, CDR2 FNYEAQ (reference sequence). This CDR3 comprises 13 residues. The CDR3 bases are TGTGCCAGCAGCCCAACCGGTGTCTCCGAGCAGTACTTC. It translates to CASSPTGVSEQYF.

V gene TRBV28 combines with J gene TRBJ2-3; a possible D gene is TRBD2 (7 bases). The CDR3 has 20 amino acids. CDR1 MDHEN and CDR2 SYDVKM come from the germline V gene. Trimming removed 3 bases at V and 5 bases at J, with 30 bases between. CDR3 sequence (DNA): TGTGCCAGCAGTTTTGCGGGGGCTGGATCGCGGGGAGAATATGGAGATACGCAGTATTTT. This gives the protein CASSFAGAGSRGEYGDTQYF.

The chain has TRBV15 and TRBJ1-6; perhaps TRBD1 as D (5 bases). Germline V gene data show CDR1 as LNHNV and CDR2 as YYDKDF (reference sequence). V was pared by 7 bases and J by 6 bases, with 13 bases between. This CDR3 spans 14 amino acids. The CDR3 is CATNVGGSNSPLHF. In nucleotides, the CDR3 is TGTGCCACCAATGTGGGGGGGAGTAATTCACCCCTCCACTTT.

This chain uses TRBV25-1 with TRBJ1-6; TRBD1 is a possible D gene (6 bases). CDR1 is MGHDK, CDR2 SYGVNS, per germline. The CDR3 loop spans 16 amino acids. The germline V and J ends were trimmed by 8 bases and 4 bases, with 18 bases remaining between them. Here the CDR3 DNA reads TGTGCCAGCGGCTCAGGTGCCGGACAGTATAATTCACCCCTCCACTTT. Residues: CASGSGAGQYNSPLHF.

The rearrangement uses TRBV6-5 and TRBJ1-2; 7 nucleotides align to TRBD1. CDR3 size: 12 residues. Losses at the gene ends were 8 bases for V and 4 bases for J; bases not matched to a gene: 4. In germline, CDR1 is MNHEY, CDR2 SVGAGI. CDR3 loop: CASLGQVYGYTF. The CDR3 DNA sequence: TGTGCCAGCCTCGGACAGGTCTATGGCTACACCTTC.

The chain couples TRBV5-1 to TRBJ2-7; 7 bases map to TRBD1. This CDR3 contains 15 residues. The junction had 5 bases not matched to a gene; V was cut back by 0 bases and J by 2 bases. Per germline, CDR1 SGHRS and CDR2 YFSETQ. The DNA of the CDR3 is TGCGCCAGCAGCTTGGGTAGACAGGGCCCCTACGAGCAGTACTTC. Translating it yields CASSLGRQGPYEQYF.

This sequence joins TRBV27 and TRBJ1-2; 9 bases are a match to TRBD1. The V gene end was trimmed by 10 bases and the J gene end by 7 bases; junction bases not matched to a gene: 16. Germline V CDR1 and CDR2: MNHEY, SMNVEV (reference sequence). The CDR3 sequence is 15 residues long. The CDR3 protein is CATREWGDRDSGYTF. DNA of the CDR3: TGTGCCACAAGAGAGTGGGGGGACAGGGATAGTGGCTACACCTTC.

V and J are TRBV6-5 and TRBJ1-2; 9 nucleotides line up with TRBD1. Germline V gene sequence: CDR1 MNHEY, CDR2 SVGAGI. With 4 bases clipped from V and 8 bases from J, the junction kept 5 bases outside the gene matches. The CDR3 sequence is 13 residues long. CDR3 DNA: TGTGCCAGCAGTTTACAGGGGGCTGGGGGCTACACCTTC. Translated: CASSLQGAGGYTF.

The chain recombines TRBV18 with TRBJ1-2; D is possibly TRBD1 (5 bases). The germline gives CDR1 KGHSH, CDR2 LQKENI. The CDR3 consists of 15 residues. V lost 2 bases and J 5 bases, leaving 15 bases between the germline ends. The CDR3 sequence is CASSPGQGDGYGYTF. CDR3 DNA sequence: TGTGCCAGCTCACCAGGGCAGGGTGACGGTTATGGCTACACCTTC.

The chain uses TRBV4-1 and TRBJ2-3; 8 bases agree with TRBD1. The CDR3 is 17 amino acids. The V gene end was trimmed by 0 bases and the J gene end by 3 bases; junction bases not matched to a gene: 8. CDR1 MGHRA and CDR2 YSYEKL come from the germline V gene. CDR3 in amino acids: CASSQDWEQGGTDTQYF. In DNA, the CDR3 is TGCGCCAGCAGCCAAGATTGGGAACAGGGGGGAACAGATACGCAGTATTTT.

The genes are TRBV28 and TRBJ1-5; D remains ambiguous. The CDR3 consists of 15 residues. CDR1 and CDR2 from the germline V gene are MDHEN and SYDVKM. V shed 3 bases and J shed 3 bases, with 12 bases lying between them. CDR3 nucleotides: TGTGCCAGCAGTTTGGAGGGCAGCAACAATCAGCCCCAGCATTTT. Protein: CASSLEGSNNQPQHF. The variable domain in full, with the rest retrieved from reference TRBV28 and TRBJ1-5, is DVKVTQSSRYLVKRTGEKVFLECVQDMDHENMFWYRQDPGLGLRLIYFSYDVKMKEKGDIPEGYSVSREKKERFSLILESASTNQTSMYLCASSLEGSNNQPQHFGDGTRLSIL.

The CDR3 DNA follows: TGTGCCAGCAGCTTCGGAACAGGGATTGAAAAACTGTTTTTT. Its translation: CASSFGTGIEKLFF. This rearrangement joins TRBV13 to TRBJ1-4; D is possibly TRBD1 (6 bases). The germline V gene encodes CDR1 PRHDT and CDR2 FYEKMQ (reference sequence). This CDR3 contains 14 residues. The V gene lost 3 bases and the J gene lost 7 bases, with 12 bases spanning the gap.

This chain connects TRBV6-2 or TRBV6-3 to TRBJ2-4; a weak D match, TRBD1 (5 bases). Germline V gene data show CDR1 as MNHEY and CDR2 as SVGEGT. The CDR3 covers 14 residues. V was clipped by 6 bases and J by 6 bases, with 15 bases between them. The CDR3 nucleotides are TGTGCCAGCAGCTTCAGGGCAGAAGGAAACATTCAGTACTTC. Its protein is CASSFRAEGNIQYF.

CDR3 residues: CASSFEQDFMEQYF. Written as DNA, the CDR3 is TGTGCCAGCAGCTTTGAACAGGATTTCATGGAGCAGTACTTC. The chain recombines TRBV7-8 with TRBJ2-7, with a weak D call TRBD1 (5 bases). The CDR3 extends over 14 amino acids. Looked up from germline, CDR1 is SGHVS and CDR2 is FQNEAQ. Trimming left V 3 bases short and J 7 bases short, with 16 bases between.

The chain combines TRBV4-3 with TRBJ1-1; 7 bases line up with TRBD1. The CDR3 sequence is 14 residues long. Germline loops: CDR1 LGHNA, CDR2 YSLEER. Unmatched junction bases numbered 3, after V lost 4 bases and J lost 1 base. In DNA form, the CDR3 reads TGCGCCAGCAGCCCCGGGACAGCGAACACTGAAGCTTTCTTT. Amino acid sequence: CASSPGTANTEAFF.

The rearrangement links TRBV14 to TRBJ2-1; the match to TRBD1 covers 10 bases. The V gene end was trimmed by 4 bases and the J gene end by 6 bases; junction bases not matched to a gene: 9. CDR3 length: 16 amino acids. From germline, CDR1 is SGHDN and CDR2 FVKESK. This CDR3 is CASSPTPGQGSNEQFF. CDR3 DNA: TGTGCCAGCAGCCCCACACCGGGACAGGGGAGCAATGAGCAGTTCTTC.

The chain joins TRBV4-1 to TRBJ2-1; TRBD1 agrees at 7 bases. The CDR3 loop spans 14 amino acids. The germline V gene encodes CDR1 MGHRA and CDR2 YSYEKL. After removal of 3 bases from V and 5 bases from J, the junction contained 4 bases not matched to a gene. CDR3 in DNA: TGCGCCAGCAGCCATCCTACAGGGGACAATGAGCAGTTCTTC. It is translated as CASSHPTGDNEQFF.

The V and J genes are TRBV7-9 and TRBJ2-1; 10 bases align to TRBD2. CDR3 size: 16 residues. Germline assignment: CDR1 SEHNR and CDR2 FQNEAQ (reference sequence). J was trimmed by 5 bases and V by 0 bases; bases with no gene match: 4. In DNA, the CDR3 is TGTGCCAGCAGCTTAGCGGGACTAGCGTTTGACAATGAGCAGTTCTTC. Encoded protein: CASSLAGLAFDNEQFF.

V is TRBV5-6 and J is TRBJ2-3, with D possibly TRBD1 on 5 matching bases. Trimming stripped 5 bases from V and 4 bases from J, with 20 bases between. Germline CDR1 reads SGHDT; CDR2 reads YYEEEE. There are 16 residues in the CDR3. The CDR3 sequence is CASSKTAVSWADTQYF. CDR3 sequence (DNA): TGTGCCAGCAGTAAGACAGCCGTCTCCTGGGCAGATACGCAGTATTTT.